The next 32 T cell receptor beta chains were all read from a single sample in a study of blood T cell repertoires in COVID-19. The protocol was immunoSEQ multiplex PCR, while the TCRdb copy is restricted to in-frame clones and leaves out a portion. The sample has roughly 110,000 clones, roughly 84% seen once; the top ten hold approximately 4%. Specimen: peripheral blood. These receptors all stem from a human donor in a cohort sampled during active COVID-19.

There are a few counts of this clone. The V call is TRBV5-4, the J call TRBJ1-4; TRBD1 is a possible D gene (6 bases). The germline gives CDR1 SGHNT, CDR2 YYREEE (reference sequence). V lost 4 bases and J 0 bases, leaving 13 bases between the germline ends. The length of the CDR3 is 16 residues. The CDR3 reads CASSLGTPSTNEKLFF. As DNA, the CDR3 is TGTGCCAGCAGCCTAGGGACACCTTCAACTAATGAAAAACTGTTTTTT.

The V gene is TRBV7-2, the J gene TRBJ1-5, with 11 bases matching TRBD1. This CDR3 comprises 17 residues. With 3 bases clipped from V and 0 bases from J, the junction kept 4 bases outside the gene matches. The germline gives CDR1 SGHTA, CDR2 FQGNSA. CDR3 loop: CASSFGQGAGSNQPQHF. The CDR3 DNA reads as TGTGCCAGCAGCTTCGGACAGGGGGCGGGTAGCAATCAGCCCCAGCATTTT. Full variable domain (missing parts from reference TRBV7-2 and TRBJ1-5): GAGVSQSPSNKVTEKGKDVELRCDPISGHTALYWYRQSLGQGLEFLIYFQGNSAPDKSGLPSDRFSAERTGGSVSTLTIQRTQQEDSAVYLCASSFGQGAGSNQPQHFGDGTRLSIL.

The CDR3 is CASSFLHTSGELFF. The CDR3 region has the DNA TGTGCCAGCAGCTTCTTACACACCTCCGGGGAGCTGTTTTTT. The rearrangement joins TRBV7-8 to TRBJ2-2; D is undetermined. V dropped 3 bases and J dropped 6 bases, with 11 bases sitting between them. The CDR3 contains 14 residues. Germline-derived CDR1 and CDR2 are SGHVS and FQNEAQ.

The rearrangement uses TRBV7-2 and TRBJ2-2, with 10 positions matching TRBD2. The ends lost 7 bases at V and 5 bases at J; junction bases unmatched: 7. CDR1 and CDR2 (germline): SGHTA, FQGNSA. The CDR3 spans 15 residues. The CDR3 spells CASTTNSGRTGELFF. The CDR3 coding sequence is TGTGCCAGCACTACGAATAGCGGGAGGACCGGGGAGCTGTTTTTT.

A single count supports this clone. This rearrangement joins TRBV23-1 to TRBJ2-3, with TRBD2 identical over 9 bases. TRBV23-1 is labeled an ORF, and its function is uncertain. Germline trimming cut 2 bases from V and 2 bases from J; bases unmatched to any gene: 11. CDR3 length: 18 residues. Here the CDR3 DNA reads TGCGCCAGCAGTCAAAAGGGAGCGGGAGGATATTTCACAGATACGCAGTATTTT. It yields the protein CASSQKGAGGYFTDTQYF.

The chain has TRBV7-2 and TRBJ1-5; D ambiguous. CDR1 SGHTA and CDR2 FQGNSA come from the germline V gene. The CDR3 contains 15 residues. Trimming left V 8 bases short and J 0 bases short, with 14 bases between. CDR3 residues: CASAPTNFSNQPQHF. The CDR3 DNA sequence: TGTGCCAGCGCCCCTACGAATTTTAGCAATCAGCCCCAGCATTTT.

The chain couples TRBV4-1 to TRBJ1-2; tentatively, D is TRBD1 (5 bases). Germline assignment: CDR1 MGHRA and CDR2 YSYEKL. The CDR3 length is 14 residues. The V and J ends lost 0 bases and 8 bases respectively, with 13 bases between them. The chain's CDR3 is CASSQEGGFEGYTF. CDR3 bases: TGCGCCAGCAGCCAAGAGGGGGGATTCGAAGGCTACACCTTC.

The rearrangement links TRBV30 to TRBJ1-4; D may be TRBD1 (5 bases). From germline, CDR1 is GTSNPN and CDR2 SVGIG (reference sequence). V was clipped by 3 bases and J by 7 bases, with 6 bases between them. The length of the CDR3 is 11 residues. Here the CDR3 DNA reads TGTGCCTGGAGAGGGGCTGAAAAACTGTTTTTT. Its translation: CAWRGAEKLFF.

CDR3 residues: CASSWSGSTDTQYF. CDR3 nucleotide sequence: TGTGCCAGCAGTTGGTCAGGCAGCACAGATACGCAGTATTTT. The chain links TRBV6-2 or TRBV6-3 to TRBJ2-3; unclear D gene. CDR1 and CDR2 (germline): MNHEY, SVGEGT. The ends were cut back, 4 bases at V and 0 bases at J, with 8 bases in the middle. There are 14 residues in the CDR3.

V usage is TRBV4-3 and J usage is TRBJ2-3; TRBD2 agrees at 8 bases. Germline trimming cut 0 bases from V and 5 bases from J; bases unmatched to any gene: 13. This CDR3 region has 18 residues. Germline CDR1 LGHNA, CDR2 YSLEER. In nucleotides, the CDR3 is TGCGCCAGCAGCCAAGATCTGGGGACTAGGGATAACAGAGATACGCAGTATTTT. Residues: CASSQDLGTRDNRDTQYF.

This chain connects TRBV5-1 to TRBJ1-4; D perhaps matches TRBD1 (6 bases). The CDR3 consists of 14 residues. Trimming stripped 3 bases from V and 5 bases from J, with 11 bases between. Germline values: CDR1 SGHRS, CDR2 YFSETQ. CDR3 region: CASSSDSTNEKLFF. The CDR3 DNA sequence: TGCGCCAGCAGCTCGGACAGCACGAATGAAAAACTGTTTTTT.

The chain combines TRBV2 with TRBJ2-3; 11 nucleotides line up with TRBD2. Losses at the gene ends were 7 bases for V and 5 bases for J; bases not matched to a gene: 17. Germline V gene sequence: CDR1 SNHLY, CDR2 FYNNEI. The CDR3 loop spans 18 amino acids. The CDR3: CASMVWTSGLGNLDTQYF. CDR3 nucleotide sequence: TGTGCCAGCATGGTTTGGACTAGCGGGCTTGGAAACCTAGATACGCAGTATTTT.

The genes are TRBV27 and TRBJ2-5; TRBD2 matches 15 bases. Germline trimming cut 5 bases from V and 5 bases from J; bases unmatched to any gene: 9. The CDR3 has 17 residues. Germline-derived CDR1 and CDR2 are MNHEY and SMNVEV (reference sequence). CDR3 in amino acids: CASSTGLAGGPGETQYF. CDR3 nucleotides: TGTGCCAGCAGTACCGGACTAGCGGGAGGGCCGGGGGAGACCCAGTACTTC.

The chain recombines TRBV21-1 with TRBJ1-2. TRBV21-1 corresponds to a pseudogene. The CDR3 runs 19 residues. The CDR3 DNA follows: TGTGCCAGCAGCATAGTGGTGAGGTTCGCCGCGCCGCTTAACTATGGCTACACCTTC. This codes for CASSIVVRFAAPLNYGYTF.

This clone has only one observation. The chain uses TRBV4-1 and TRBJ2-5; weak D call: TRBD2 (5 bases). The CDR3 runs to 16 residues. Trimming took off 3 bases at V and 5 bases at J, with 19 bases between the two ends. From germline, CDR1 is MGHRA and CDR2 YSYEKL. CDR3: CASSQNQNLGGETQYF. The CDR3, as DNA: TGCGCCAGCAGCCAGAACCAAAATTTAGGCGGGGAGACCCAGTACTTC.

This sequence joins TRBV29-1 and TRBJ1-2; maybe TRBD1 (5 bases). Trimming cost V 8 bases and J 4 bases, with 23 bases left between them. Germline values: CDR1 SQVTM, CDR2 ANQGSEA. CDR3 length: 15 amino acids. CDR3: CSPRHRRGDFYGYTF. The CDR3 DNA is TGCAGCCCAAGACACCGGAGGGGAGACTTCTATGGCTACACCTTC.

The rearrangement joins TRBV7-2 to TRBJ1-6; D is unclear. The germline gives CDR1 SGHTA, CDR2 FQGNSA. Trimming removed 6 bases from V and 7 bases from J, with 13 bases in between. CDR3 length equals 14 residues. The CDR3 DNA is TGTGCCAGCAGTCCCCGCGCCGAAAATTCACCCCTCCACTTT. This codes for CASSPRAENSPLHF.

This CDR3 reads CASRDGRRSSPLHF. The CDR3, as DNA: TGTGCCAGCAGGGACGGTCGGAGGTCTTCACCCCTCCACTTT. The chain links TRBV6-5 to TRBJ1-6; D not certain. The CDR3 runs to 14 residues. V was pared by 6 bases and J by 9 bases, with 15 bases between. Per the germline V gene, CDR1 is MNHEY and CDR2 is SVGAGI.

This clone was observed a single time. The J gene is TRBJ2-1, the V gene TRBV29-1, with 7 bases lining up with TRBD2. Unmatched junction bases numbered 5, after V lost 1 base and J lost 5 bases. Looked up from germline, CDR1 is SQVTM and CDR2 is ANQGSEA. The CDR3 has 14 amino acids. This CDR3 reads CSVEAREWDNEQFF. CDR3 nucleotides: TGCAGCGTTGAAGCGCGGGAGTGGGACAATGAGCAGTTCTTC.

This clone was seen only once. The chain has TRBV21-1 and TRBJ2-7; the D call in the table, TRBD1, was not verified against the DNA. TRBV21-1 is marked as a pseudogene. The CDR3 is 15 amino acids. Here the CDR3 DNA reads TGTGCCAGCAGCAAAACAGTCCCCACAACCTACGAGCAGTACGTC. Translation gives CASSKTVPTTYEQYV.

The CDR3 loop is CASNSVSSGANVLTF. The CDR3 coding sequence is TGTGCCAGCAATAGTGTATCCTCTGGGGCCAACGTCCTGACTTTC. The chain is built from TRBV6-6 and TRBJ2-6; D not resolved. The length of the CDR3 is 15 residues. CDR1 and CDR2 from the germline V gene are MNHNY and SVGAGI (reference sequence). V was clipped by 7 bases and J by 0 bases, with 10 bases between them.

The CDR3 loop is CASSQTERNEAFF. CDR3 DNA sequence: TGTGCCAGCAGCCAGACAGAAAGAAATGAAGCTTTCTTT. The chain employs TRBV4-2 and TRBJ1-1, with D possibly TRBD1 on 5 matching bases. CDR1 LGHNA and CDR2 YNFKEQ come from the germline V gene. V lost 3 bases and J lost 7, with 12 bases in between. This CDR3 comprises 13 residues.

V and J are TRBV5-1 and TRBJ2-7; D is unresolved. Germline V lookup: CDR1 SGHRS, CDR2 YFSETQ. Trimming took 2 bases from V and 1 from J, leaving 13 bases between them. This CDR3 has 15 residues. CDR3 coding DNA: TGCGCCAGCAGCTTAGATACCGAGTTATCCTACGAGCAGTACTTC. Translation: CASSLDTELSYEQYF.

This clone was observed a single time. This chain links TRBV7-9 with TRBJ2-1; 7 positions agree with TRBD1. In germline, CDR1 is SEHNR, CDR2 FQNEAQ (reference sequence). J lost 8 bases, V lost 4 bases, and 11 bases had no gene match. This CDR3 comprises 15 residues. The CDR3 loop is CASSSTGPSVHEQFF. As DNA, the CDR3 is TGTGCCAGCAGCTCGACAGGGCCCTCCGTGCATGAGCAGTTCTTC.

V and J are TRBV19 and TRBJ1-2; possible D gene TRBD1, 5 bases. The CDR3 has 15 amino acids. The germline V and J ends were trimmed by 5 bases and 0 bases, with 13 bases remaining between them. Looked up from germline, CDR1 is LNHDA and CDR2 is SQIVND (reference sequence). The CDR3 nucleotides read TGTGCCAGTAGTCAGGGACTCATAGCTAACTATGGCTACACCTTC. Encoded protein: CASSQGLIANYGYTF.

CDR3 nucleotides: TGTGCCAGCAGCAACCCGGGACTCCTCTCCTACGAGCAGTACTTC. Amino acid sequence: CASSNPGLLSYEQYF. This chain links TRBV11-1 with TRBJ2-7; perhaps TRBD2 as D (6 bases). CDR3 size: 15 residues. Deletions cut 5 bases from V and 0 bases from J, with 14 bases between. Germline assignment: CDR1 SGHAT and CDR2 FQDESV (reference sequence).

This clone was seen just once. The gene calls are TRBV10-3 and TRBJ2-2; D is undetermined. The V gene lost 10 bases and the J gene lost 1 base, with 13 bases spanning the gap. Germline CDR1 reads ENHRY; CDR2 reads SYGVKD. The CDR3 runs 14 residues. This CDR3 is CATRMAGNTGELFF. In DNA form, the CDR3 reads TGTGCCACCAGAATGGCAGGGAACACCGGGGAGCTGTTTTTT.

This clone was counted once. The chain couples TRBV27 to TRBJ1-1; the D gene is possibly TRBD1 (5 bases). The CDR3 totals 16 residues. Germline-derived CDR1 and CDR2 are MNHEY and SMNVEV (reference sequence). V shed 3 bases and J shed 2 bases, with 16 bases lying between them. CDR3: CASSLSRTSRNTEAFF. The CDR3 DNA sequence: TGTGCCAGCAGTTTGTCCCGGACAAGCCGAAACACTGAAGCTTTCTTT.

This chain uses TRBV7-9 with TRBJ1-2; D perhaps matches TRBD1 (5 bases). V lost 0 bases, J lost 8 bases, and 25 bases lay in between. In germline, CDR1 is SEHNR, CDR2 FQNEAQ (reference sequence). There are 18 residues in the CDR3. The CDR3 region is CASSLAGGSGGTSLGYTF. The DNA for the CDR3 is TGTGCCAGCAGCTTAGCCGGGGGGAGTGGCGGAACCTCACTAGGCTACACCTTC.

This chain joins TRBV2 and TRBJ1-1; TRBD1 aligns across 10 bases. The CDR3 extends over 15 amino acids. Unmatched junction bases numbered 7, after V lost 5 bases and J lost 4 bases. The germline V gene encodes CDR1 SNHLY and CDR2 FYNNEI. This CDR3 reads CASSSTGGASTEAFF. The DNA for the CDR3 is TGTGCCAGCAGTTCGACAGGGGGCGCGAGCACTGAAGCTTTCTTT.

The V gene is TRBV19, the J gene TRBJ2-1, with a possible D match to TRBD2 (6 bases). The CDR3 is 15 amino acids. Per germline, CDR1 LNHDA and CDR2 SQIVND (reference sequence). Deletions cut 6 bases from V and 10 bases from J, with 22 bases between. CDR3 sequence (DNA): TGTGCCAGTAGCCACGGACTAACCTTGGATCGAGAGCAGTTCTTC. This encodes CASSHGLTLDREQFF.

The chain recombines TRBV4-3 with TRBJ1-1; maybe TRBD1 (5 bases). The V end was cut by 1 base, the J end by 4 bases, with 13 bases between. CDR3 length: 15 residues. The germline V gene encodes CDR1 LGHNA and CDR2 YSLEER. The CDR3 sequence is CASSQVWVGVTEAFF. CDR3 DNA sequence: TGCGCCAGCAGCCAAGTATGGGTAGGGGTCACTGAAGCTTTCTTT.